This entry lists 18 T cell receptor beta chains sequenced from one sample in a study of blood T cell repertoires in COVID-19 (dated by TCRdb to 2020 to 2021). Preparation of the library involved the immunoSEQ multiplex PCR assay. The table was pulled from immuneACCESS by TCRdb, which kept in-frame rearrangements only. Such tables lose some clones; where checked, under half of the loss comes from unresolved V genes, and the rest has no known cause. The sample data list about 230,000 clones, and about 84% of these were observed just once. The ten largest clones take up roughly 7.9% of the sample. Input material: peripheral blood. The receptor source for this set is a woman older than 75 with acute or convalescent COVID-19.

This chain joins TRBV5-1 and TRBJ2-2, with TRBD1 matching over 11 bases. Germline CDR1 and CDR2: SGHRS and YFSETQ. This CDR3 region has 18 residues. Trimming took 0 bases from V and 2 from J; bases not matched to a gene: 6. CDR3 residues: CASSLEGQGAANTGELFF. The CDR3 DNA is TGCGCCAGCAGCTTGGAAGGACAGGGGGCAGCAAACACCGGGGAGCTGTTTTTT.

The chain joins TRBV7-2 to TRBJ1-2, with 9 bases matching TRBD1. Germline V gene lookup returns CDR1 SGHTA and CDR2 FQGNSA. J gave up 3 bases and V 2 bases, and 4 bases lay outside the gene matches. This CDR3 is 15 amino acids long. The CDR3 DNA sequence: TGTGCCAGCAGCTTATTTTGGACAGGGGACTATGGCTACACCTTC. Protein: CASSLFWTGDYGYTF.

This clone was picked up a small number of times. This chain links TRBV19 with TRBJ2-1; 13 nucleotides line up with TRBD2. Germline CDR1 and CDR2: LNHDA and SQIVND (reference sequence). Trimming took 1 base from V and 2 from J; bases not matched to a gene: 2. There are 17 residues in the CDR3. The CDR3 DNA reads TGTGCCAGTAGTATAGGGACTAGCGGGAGAGCCTACAATGAGCAGTTCTTC. Translating gives CASSIGTSGRAYNEQFF.

The rearrangement joins TRBV28 to TRBJ1-5; TRBD1 agrees at 10 bases. The CDR3 spans 15 residues. Germline CDR1 and CDR2: MDHEN and SYDVKM. V dropped 8 bases and J dropped 3; count of bases not matched to a gene: 7. Written as DNA, the CDR3 is TGTGCCAGCGTCCCGGGACAGGGGTCCAATCAGCCCCAGCATTTT. Protein product: CASVPGQGSNQPQHF. The whole variable domain, remainder taken from reference TRBV28 and TRBJ1-5, is DVKVTQSSRYLVKRTGEKVFLECVQDMDHENMFWYRQDPGLGLRLIYFSYDVKMKEKGDIPEGYSVSREKKERFSLILESASTNQTSMYLCASVPGQGSNQPQHFGDGTRLSIL.

The chain couples TRBV5-1 to TRBJ1-1; a possible D gene is TRBD1 (5 bases). Germline-derived CDR1 and CDR2 are SGHRS and YFSETQ. Deletions cut 1 base from V and 8 bases from J, with 18 bases between. The CDR3 is 15 amino acids. The CDR3 DNA is TGCGCCAGCAGCTTGCGCCCAGACAGAATGGGGGAAGCTTTCTTT. It is translated as CASSLRPDRMGEAFF.

The table lists this clone with a few counts. J is TRBJ1-5 and V is TRBV6-2 or TRBV6-3, with 7 nucleotides matching TRBD1. V lost 4 bases to trimming and J lost 6 bases; unmatched junction nucleotides: 9. The CDR3 runs to 15 residues. From germline, CDR1 is MNHEY and CDR2 SVGEGT. CDR3 region: CASSSRQGWPQPQHF. DNA of the CDR3: TGTGCCAGCAGTTCCCGACAGGGCTGGCCTCAGCCCCAGCATTTT.

This clone was seen only a few times. The CDR3 here is CASSASGGSGEQFF. CDR3 in DNA: TGTGCCAGCAGCGCTAGCGGGGGGTCCGGGGAGCAGTTCTTC. V is TRBV6-6 and J is TRBJ2-1; 11 bases match TRBD2. From germline, CDR1 is MNHNY and CDR2 SVGAGI (reference sequence). The CDR3 is 14 amino acids. The ends lost 6 bases at V and 10 bases at J; junction bases unmatched: 8.

This rearrangement joins TRBV29-1 to TRBJ1-2; the D gene is possibly TRBD1 (5 bases). The CDR3 is made up of 13 amino acids. Germline V CDR1 and CDR2: SQVTM, ANQGSEA. V gave up 0 bases and J gave up 6 bases, with 11 bases separating them. CDR3 nucleotide sequence: TGCAGCGTTGAAGAAGTGCAGGGCGATGGCTACACCTTC. Its protein is CSVEEVQGDGYTF.

The rearrangement links TRBV7-2 to TRBJ1-5, with D possibly matching TRBD1 (5 bases). Trimming pared 5 bases from V and 2 bases from J, leaving 16 bases between. This CDR3 spans 16 amino acids. The germline gives CDR1 SGHTA, CDR2 FQGNSA. The CDR3 nucleotides are TGTGCCAGCAGCACCAGCGGGAGGGACGGCAATCAGCCCCAGCATTTT. Translating gives CASSTSGRDGNQPQHF. Full variable domain (rest looked up from reference TRBV7-2 and TRBJ1-5): GAGVSQSPSNKVTEKGKDVELRCDPISGHTALYWYRQSLGQGLEFLIYFQGNSAPDKSGLPSDRFSAERTGGSVSTLTIQRTQQEDSAVYLCASSTSGRDGNQPQHFGDGTRLSIL.

The V and J genes are TRBV6-6 and TRBJ2-1; 10 bases line up with TRBD2. This CDR3 has 14 residues. V shed 10 bases and J 2 bases; nucleotides not matched to a gene: 5. Germline V CDR1 and CDR2: MNHNY, SVGAGI (reference sequence). This CDR3 reads CATRTSGTYNEQFF. The CDR3 DNA follows: TGTGCCACCAGGACTAGCGGAACCTACAATGAGCAGTTCTTC.

Only one count was recorded for this clone. CDR3 sequence: CASSSPLRGVLYEQYF. CDR3 nucleotide sequence: TGTGCCAGCAGTTCCCCCCTTAGGGGCGTATTATACGAGCAGTACTTC. The rearrangement joins TRBV28 to TRBJ2-7; D is possibly TRBD1 (5 bases). The CDR3 is made up of 16 amino acids. The V end was cut by 4 bases, the J end by 4 bases, with 20 bases between. Germline CDR1 and CDR2: MDHEN and SYDVKM.

The CDR3 DNA follows: TGCGCCAGCAGCAGGGGGGGAGCAGAGACCCAGTACTTC. The encoded protein is CASSRGGAETQYF. The chain uses TRBV4-1 and TRBJ2-5, with a weak D call TRBD2 (7 bases). In germline, CDR1 is MGHRA, CDR2 YSYEKL. Trimming took 5 bases from V and 4 from J, leaving 11 bases between them. This CDR3 region has 13 residues.

In this sample, this clone turned up a few times. The V gene is TRBV5-6, the J gene TRBJ2-6; D unresolved. The CDR3 has 16 amino acids. Germline CDR1 reads SGHDT; CDR2 reads YYEEEE. V lost 6 bases to trimming and J lost 1 base, with 14 bases between them. The CDR3 region has the DNA TGTGCCAGCACCAGAGGAGTCTCTTCTGGGGCCAACGTCCTGACTTTC. It is translated as CASTRGVSSGANVLTF.

The V call is TRBV28, the J call TRBJ1-2; 7 bases align to TRBD1. Germline CDR1 MDHEN, CDR2 SYDVKM. V gave up 4 bases and J gave up 8 bases; unmatched junction bases: 10. The CDR3 has 14 amino acids. Here the CDR3 reads CASSSYDRAGGYTF. The CDR3 DNA is TGTGCCAGCAGTTCGTATGACAGGGCTGGAGGCTACACCTTC.

Here the CDR3 reads CASSHGTSGYNEQFF. CDR3 bases: TGCGCCAGCAGTCATGGGACTAGCGGTTACAATGAGCAGTTCTTC. This chain links TRBV10-1 with TRBJ2-1; 11 bases map to TRBD2. Losses at the gene ends were 5 bases for V and 4 bases for J; bases not matched to a gene: 4. CDR3 length: 15 residues. The germline V gene encodes CDR1 WNHNN and CDR2 SYGVQD (reference sequence).

This chain uses TRBV5-1 with TRBJ1-5; D perhaps matches TRBD1 (5 bases). The CDR3 consists of 15 residues. Trimming removed 0 bases at V and 0 bases at J, with 7 bases between. Germline V CDR1 and CDR2: SGHRS, YFSETQ. The DNA for the CDR3 is TGCGCCAGCAGCTTGGAAGGGGATAGCAATCAGCCCCAGCATTTT. This codes for CASSLEGDSNQPQHF.

The chain carries TRBV6-6 and TRBJ2-5, with D possibly matching TRBD2 (5 bases). CDR1 and CDR2 (germline): MNHNY, SVGAGI (reference sequence). The V end was cut by 6 bases, the J end by 9 bases, with 20 bases between. The CDR3 is 14 amino acids. CDR3 protein: CASSDPPGHGAQYF. The CDR3 coding sequence is TGTGCCAGCAGCGATCCACCGGGTCACGGGGCCCAGTACTTC.

This rearrangement joins TRBV6-5 to TRBJ2-5; D possibly corresponds to TRBD2 (5 bases). The germline V gene encodes CDR1 MNHEY and CDR2 SVGAGI. The CDR3 runs to 13 residues. The V gene lost 2 bases and the J gene lost 5 bases, with 9 bases spanning the gap. The CDR3 loop reads CASSYASRETQYF. The CDR3 bases are TGTGCCAGCAGTTACGCTAGCCGCGAGACCCAGTACTTC.